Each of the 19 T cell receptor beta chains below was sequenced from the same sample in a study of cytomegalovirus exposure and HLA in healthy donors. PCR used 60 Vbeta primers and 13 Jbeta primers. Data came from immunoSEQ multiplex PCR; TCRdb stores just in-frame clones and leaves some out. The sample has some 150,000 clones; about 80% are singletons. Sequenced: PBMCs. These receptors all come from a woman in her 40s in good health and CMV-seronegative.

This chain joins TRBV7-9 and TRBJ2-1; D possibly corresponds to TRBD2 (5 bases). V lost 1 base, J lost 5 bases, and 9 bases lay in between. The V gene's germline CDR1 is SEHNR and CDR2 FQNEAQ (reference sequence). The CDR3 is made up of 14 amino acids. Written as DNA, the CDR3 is TGTGCCAGCAGCTTAGAAGGACTGAACAATGAGCAGTTCTTC. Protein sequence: CASSLEGLNNEQFF.

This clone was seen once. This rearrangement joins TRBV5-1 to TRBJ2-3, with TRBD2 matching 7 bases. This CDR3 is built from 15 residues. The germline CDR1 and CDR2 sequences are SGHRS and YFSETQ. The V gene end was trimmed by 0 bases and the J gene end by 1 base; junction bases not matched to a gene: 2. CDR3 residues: CASSLGAGGTDTQYF. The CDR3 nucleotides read TGCGCCAGCAGCTTGGGCGCGGGGGGCACAGATACGCAGTATTTT.

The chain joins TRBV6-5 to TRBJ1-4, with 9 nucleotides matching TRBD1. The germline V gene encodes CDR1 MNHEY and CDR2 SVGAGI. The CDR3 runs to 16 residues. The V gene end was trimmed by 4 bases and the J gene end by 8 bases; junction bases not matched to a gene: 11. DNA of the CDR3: TGTGCCAGCAGTTGGACAGGGGCCGCAGGGAAGGAAAAACTGTTTTTT. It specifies CASSWTGAAGKEKLFF.

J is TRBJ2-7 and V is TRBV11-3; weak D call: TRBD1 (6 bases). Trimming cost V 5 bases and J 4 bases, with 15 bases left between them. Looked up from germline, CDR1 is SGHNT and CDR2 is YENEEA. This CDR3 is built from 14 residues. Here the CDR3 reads CASSPQGSSYEQYF. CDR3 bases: TGTGCCAGCAGCCCGCAGGGGTCGTCGTACGAGCAGTACTTC.

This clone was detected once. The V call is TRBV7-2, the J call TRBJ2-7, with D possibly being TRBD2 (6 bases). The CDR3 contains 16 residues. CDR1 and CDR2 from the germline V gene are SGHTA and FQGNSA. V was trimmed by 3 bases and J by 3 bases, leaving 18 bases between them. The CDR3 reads CASSFSRPGLYYEQYF. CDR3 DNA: TGTGCCAGCAGCTTTTCCCGCCCGGGACTTTACTACGAGCAGTACTTC.

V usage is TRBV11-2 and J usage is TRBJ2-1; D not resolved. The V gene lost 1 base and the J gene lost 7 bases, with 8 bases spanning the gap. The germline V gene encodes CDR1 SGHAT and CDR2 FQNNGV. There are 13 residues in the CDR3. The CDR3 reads CASSLAPSNEQFF. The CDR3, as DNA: TGTGCCAGCAGCTTAGCCCCCAGTAATGAGCAGTTCTTC. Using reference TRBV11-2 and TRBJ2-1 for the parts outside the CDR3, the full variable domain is EAGVAQSPRYKIIEKRQSVAFWCNPISGHATLYWYQQILGQGPKLLIQFQNNGVVDDSQLPKDRFSAERLKGVDSTLKIQPAKLEDSAVYLCASSLAPSNEQFFGPGTRLTVL.

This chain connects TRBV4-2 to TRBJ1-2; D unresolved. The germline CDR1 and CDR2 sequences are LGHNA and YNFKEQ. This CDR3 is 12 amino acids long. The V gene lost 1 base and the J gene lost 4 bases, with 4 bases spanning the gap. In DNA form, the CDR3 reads TGTGCCAGCAGCCAAGCCAGCTATGGCTACACCTTC. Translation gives CASSQASYGYTF.

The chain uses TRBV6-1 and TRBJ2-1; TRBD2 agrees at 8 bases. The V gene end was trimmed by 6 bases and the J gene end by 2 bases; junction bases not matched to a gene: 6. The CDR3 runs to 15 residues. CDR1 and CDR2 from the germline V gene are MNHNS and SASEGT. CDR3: CASRETLAAYNEQFF. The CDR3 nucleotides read TGTGCCAGCAGGGAGACACTAGCGGCCTACAATGAGCAGTTCTTC.

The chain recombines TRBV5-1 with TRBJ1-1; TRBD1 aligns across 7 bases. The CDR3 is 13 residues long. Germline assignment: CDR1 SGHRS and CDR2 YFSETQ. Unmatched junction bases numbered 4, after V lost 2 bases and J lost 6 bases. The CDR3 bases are TGCGCCAGCAGCTTCCAGGGGGATTCTGAAGCTTTCTTT. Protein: CASSFQGDSEAFF.

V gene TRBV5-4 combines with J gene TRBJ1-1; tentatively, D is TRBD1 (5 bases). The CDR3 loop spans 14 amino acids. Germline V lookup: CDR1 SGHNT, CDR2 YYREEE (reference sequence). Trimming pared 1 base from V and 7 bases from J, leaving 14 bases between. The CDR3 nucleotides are TGTGCCAGCAGCTTGTTAACTGTCGACAGTGAAGCTTTCTTT. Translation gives CASSLLTVDSEAFF.

CDR3 DNA sequence: TGTGCCAGCAGCCAAGATAGGGGGGGCAACGTGGAAAACATTCAGTACTTC. Encoded protein: CASSQDRGGNVENIQYF. This chain links TRBV4-2 with TRBJ2-4, with D possibly matching TRBD2 (7 bases). The V end lost 0 bases, the J end lost 5 bases, and 17 bases lay between the germline ends. In germline, CDR1 is LGHNA, CDR2 YNFKEQ. The CDR3 consists of 17 residues.

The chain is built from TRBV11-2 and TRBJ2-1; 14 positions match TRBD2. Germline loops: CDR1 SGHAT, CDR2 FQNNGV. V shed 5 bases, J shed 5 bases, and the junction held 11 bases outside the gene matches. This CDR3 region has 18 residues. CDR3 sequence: CASSPGTSGRRGHNEQFF. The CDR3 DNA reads TGTGCCAGCAGCCCCGGGACTAGCGGGAGAAGAGGGCACAATGAGCAGTTCTTC.

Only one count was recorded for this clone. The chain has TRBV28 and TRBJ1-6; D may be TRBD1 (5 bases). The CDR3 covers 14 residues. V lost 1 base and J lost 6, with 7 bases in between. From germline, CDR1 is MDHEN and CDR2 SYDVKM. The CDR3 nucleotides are TGTGCCAGCAGTTTATCCAGGGTTAATTCACCCCTCCACTTT. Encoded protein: CASSLSRVNSPLHF.

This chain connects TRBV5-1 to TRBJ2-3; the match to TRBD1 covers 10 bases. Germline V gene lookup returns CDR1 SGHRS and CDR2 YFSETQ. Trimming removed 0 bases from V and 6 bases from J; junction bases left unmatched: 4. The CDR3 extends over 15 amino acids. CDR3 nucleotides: TGCGCCAGCAGCTTGGCGGGACAGGGGTACGATACGCAGTATTTT. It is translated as CASSLAGQGYDTQYF.

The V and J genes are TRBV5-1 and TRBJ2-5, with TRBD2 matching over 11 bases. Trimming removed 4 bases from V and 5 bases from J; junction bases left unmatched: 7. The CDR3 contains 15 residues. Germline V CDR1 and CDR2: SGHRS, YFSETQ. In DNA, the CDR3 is TGCGCCAGCAGCGCAGGACTAGCGGGCGAGGAGACCCAGTACTTC. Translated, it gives CASSAGLAGEETQYF.

The CDR3 spells CASSPWGGSGNTEAFF. The CDR3 DNA sequence: TGTGCCAGCTCACCATGGGGCGGAAGTGGGAACACTGAAGCTTTCTTT. The chain has TRBV18 and TRBJ1-1, with D possibly TRBD1 on 5 matching bases. The V end lost 2 bases, the J end lost 1 base, and 14 bases lay between the germline ends. The CDR3 covers 16 residues. Germline values: CDR1 KGHSH, CDR2 LQKENI.

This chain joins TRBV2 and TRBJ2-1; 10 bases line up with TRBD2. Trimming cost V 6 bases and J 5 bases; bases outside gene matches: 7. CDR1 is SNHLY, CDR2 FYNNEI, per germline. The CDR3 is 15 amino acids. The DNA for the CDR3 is TGTGCCAGCAGAGAATGGACTAGCGGTAACAATGAGCAGTTCTTC. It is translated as CASREWTSGNNEQFF.

The CDR3 sequence is CASRRDSSYEQYF. The CDR3 DNA is TGTGCCAGCAGACGGGACAGTTCCTACGAGCAGTACTTC. The chain couples TRBV28 to TRBJ2-7, with TRBD1 identical over 7 bases. The germline V gene has CDR1 MDHEN and CDR2 SYDVKM. The CDR3 sequence is 13 residues long. J lost 1 base, V lost 6 bases, and 3 bases had no gene match.

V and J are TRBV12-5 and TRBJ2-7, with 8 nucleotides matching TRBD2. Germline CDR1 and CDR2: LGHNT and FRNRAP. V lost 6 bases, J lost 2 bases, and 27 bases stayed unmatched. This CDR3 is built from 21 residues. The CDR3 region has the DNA TGTGCTAGTGGCCAAACCAGGGACCTCGGCGGGGGGCACGGCCTCCCCTACGAGCAGTACTTC. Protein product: CASGQTRDLGGGHGLPYEQYF.